The 17 T cell receptor beta chains given below trace back to one sample, sequenced in a study of healthy donors' naive CD4 and CD8 T cells. TCR libraries were built from around 0.45 ug of total RNA by linear amplification. TCRdb processed the reads anew with MiXCR; each CDR3 protein has one entry. The sample comprises about 200,000 distinct CDR3 sequences, around three quarters of which are singletons, and approximately 2.5% rests with the top ten. Sequenced sample: naive CD4+ and CD8+ T cells sorted from blood, pooled from several donors. The receptors stem from a pool of human donors in good health; the sample pools cells from several healthy donors.

For the CDR3, the DNA is TGTGCCAGTAGTAAGGGTTCGGGAGCGAGTCACAATGAGCAGTTCTTC. Its translation: CASSKGSGASHNEQFF. The gene calls are TRBV19 and TRBJ2-1; D is perhaps TRBD2 (6 bases). The CDR3 extends over 16 amino acids. The germline V gene has CDR1 LNHDA and CDR2 SQIVND (reference sequence). The V and J ends lost 4 bases and 5 bases respectively, with 18 bases between them.

The table lists this clonotype with a few counts. This CDR3 reads CSVEGREGQFF. The CDR3 bases are TGCAGCGTTGAAGGGAGGGAAGGGCAGTTCTTC. The chain combines TRBV29-1 with TRBJ2-1, with D maybe TRBD2 (6 bases). The V gene's germline CDR1 is SQVTM and CDR2 ANQGSEA. V lost 1 base and J 12 bases, leaving 10 bases between the germline ends. The CDR3 length is 11 residues.

This sequence joins TRBV5-1 and TRBJ2-1; a possible D gene is TRBD1 (6 bases). CDR1 and CDR2 (germline): SGHRS, YFSETQ. The CDR3 totals 11 residues. V was pared by 3 bases and J by 10 bases, with 8 bases between. The CDR3: CASSYGTEQFF. The CDR3 nucleotides are TGCGCCAGCAGCTATGGGACAGAGCAGTTCTTC.

The chain combines TRBV20-1 with TRBJ2-7; no reliable D call. Germline CDR1 reads DFQATT; CDR2 reads SNEGSKA (reference sequence). Trimming took off 1 base at V and 3 bases at J, with 13 bases between the two ends. The CDR3 contains 14 residues. The CDR3 nucleotides read TGCAGTGCTAGAGTTACGTCGGGCTTCTACGAGCAGTACTTC. It codes for CSARVTSGFYEQYF.

The chain has TRBV29-1 and TRBJ2-6; D remains unclear. V lost 2 bases, J lost 0 bases, and 5 bases lay in between. The CDR3 spans 14 residues. Germline CDR1 is SQVTM and CDR2 is ANQGSEA. The CDR3 coding sequence is TGCAGCGTTGAAAGTGGCTCTGGGGCCAACGTCCTGACTTTC. Translating gives CSVESGSGANVLTF. Full variable domain (remainder filled in from reference TRBV29-1 and TRBJ2-6): SAVISQKPSRDICQRGTSLTIQCQVDSQVTMMFWYRQQPGQSLTLIATANQGSEATYESGFVIDKFPISRPNLTFSTLTVSNMSPEDSSIYLCSVESGSGANVLTFGAGSRLTVL.

This clonotype was observed a few times. The chain couples TRBV6-1 to TRBJ1-2; D might be TRBD1 (6 bases). Trimming took 5 bases from V and 0 from J, leaving 10 bases between them. Germline V gene lookup returns CDR1 MNHNS and CDR2 SASEGT. This CDR3 region has 14 residues. CDR3 nucleotides: TGTGCCAGCAGTTACAGGGTTACTAACTATGGCTACACCTTC. Amino acids: CASSYRVTNYGYTF.

The CDR3 spells CSAKGTSSHEQYF. In nucleotides, the CDR3 is TGCAGTGCTAAGGGGACTAGCAGCCACGAGCAGTACTTC. The J gene is TRBJ2-7, the V gene TRBV20-1; TRBD2 agrees at 9 bases. J was trimmed by 5 bases and V by 4 bases; bases with no gene match: 6. From germline, CDR1 is DFQATT and CDR2 SNEGSKA (reference sequence). The CDR3 is 13 residues long.

The chain uses TRBV19 and TRBJ1-1, with D tentatively TRBD1 (5 bases). This CDR3 has 14 residues. V lost 9 bases to trimming and J lost 2 bases, with 16 bases between them. Germline CDR1 LNHDA, CDR2 SQIVND (reference sequence). The CDR3, as DNA: TGTGCCAGCCTTTTGCCAGGGCGAAACACTGAAGCTTTCTTT. This codes for CASLLPGRNTEAFF.

A note on this clonotype: Because the CDR3's place on the DNA is in doubt, the DNA is left out and the CDR3 is given as listed by TCRdb. The chain couples TRBV5-4 to TRBJ1-4; the table's D gene call, TRBD1, was not cross checked with the DNA. CDR1 is SGHNT, CDR2 YYREEE, per germline (reference sequence). The CDR3 contains 23 residues when both ends are counted. CDR3: CASSWGGPNTEAFFGQGDEKLFF.

The chain has TRBV5-1 and TRBJ2-3, with 13 positions matching TRBD2. V lost 0 bases and J lost 3; bases outside the gene matches: 4. This CDR3 region has 17 residues. The germline V gene encodes CDR1 SGHRS and CDR2 YFSETQ. The CDR3 loop is CASSLETSGRPTDTQYF. The CDR3 DNA is TGCGCCAGCAGCTTGGAGACTAGCGGGAGGCCAACAGATACGCAGTATTTT.

This chain joins TRBV6-5 and TRBJ2-4, with D perhaps TRBD2 (6 bases). Germline V gene sequence: CDR1 MNHEY, CDR2 SVGAGI. The V end was cut by 5 bases, the J end by 1 base, with 9 bases between. The CDR3 has 14 amino acids. CDR3 protein: CASSPGGAKNIQYF. The CDR3 DNA sequence: TGTGCCAGCAGTCCCGGAGGGGCCAAAAACATTCAGTACTTC.

This sequence joins TRBV2 and TRBJ2-5; the match to TRBD1 covers 7 bases. The trim removed 9 bases at V and 2 bases at J, leaving 3 bases unmatched. CDR3 size: 12 residues. CDR1 SNHLY and CDR2 FYNNEI come from the germline V gene. Here the CDR3 reads CARGTAQETQYF. The CDR3 DNA reads TGTGCCAGGGGGACAGCGCAAGAGACCCAGTACTTC.

The J gene is TRBJ2-5, the V gene TRBV29-1, with a possible D match to TRBD1 (5 bases). The CDR3 sequence is 12 residues long. V lost 7 bases and J 4 bases, leaving 13 bases between the germline ends. CDR1 and CDR2 from the germline V gene are SQVTM and ANQGSEA. This CDR3 reads CSDLTDTETQYF. Written as DNA, the CDR3 is TGCAGCGACCTGACAGACACAGAGACCCAGTACTTC. Using reference TRBV29-1 and TRBJ2-5 for the parts outside the CDR3, the full variable domain is SAVISQKPSRDICQRGTSLTIQCQVDSQVTMMFWYRQQPGQSLTLIATANQGSEATYESGFVIDKFPISRPNLTFSTLTVSNMSPEDSSIYLCSDLTDTETQYFGPGTRLLVL.

This sequence joins TRBV30 and TRBJ1-6; D might be TRBD1 (5 bases). This CDR3 region has 13 residues. V shed 2 bases and J shed 7 bases, with 9 bases lying between them. Germline CDR1 and CDR2: GTSNPN and SVGIG (reference sequence). The CDR3 protein is CAWSRAGNSPLHF. In DNA form, the CDR3 reads TGTGCCTGGAGTCGTGCAGGGAATTCACCCCTCCACTTT.

The V and J genes are TRBV5-1 and TRBJ2-7; D not resolved. CDR3 length: 15 residues. Trimming stripped 0 bases from V and 0 bases from J, with 10 bases between. CDR1 SGHRS and CDR2 YFSETQ come from the germline V gene. The DNA for the CDR3 is TGCGCCAGCAGCTTGGTGGTGGTGGGCTCCTACGAGCAGTACTTC. Amino acids: CASSLVVVGSYEQYF.

The chain recombines TRBV30 with TRBJ2-5; tentative D call: TRBD2 (7 bases). V dropped 4 bases and J dropped 7 bases, with 13 bases sitting between them. This CDR3 has 12 amino acids. Germline V gene lookup returns CDR1 GTSNPN and CDR2 SVGIG (reference sequence). CDR3 loop: CAWIAGAGTQYF. Written as DNA, the CDR3 is TGTGCCTGGATCGCGGGGGCAGGGACCCAGTACTTC.

The CDR3: CASSSRGQGRRYEQYF. The CDR3 DNA reads as TGTGCCAGCAGCTCCCGAGGTCAGGGTAGGAGGTACGAGCAGTACTTC. The rearrangement links TRBV13 to TRBJ2-7, with D tentatively TRBD1 or TRBD2 (5 bases each). Trimming removed 4 bases at V and 4 bases at J, with 20 bases between. There are 16 residues in the CDR3. CDR1 is PRHDT, CDR2 FYEKMQ, per germline (reference sequence).